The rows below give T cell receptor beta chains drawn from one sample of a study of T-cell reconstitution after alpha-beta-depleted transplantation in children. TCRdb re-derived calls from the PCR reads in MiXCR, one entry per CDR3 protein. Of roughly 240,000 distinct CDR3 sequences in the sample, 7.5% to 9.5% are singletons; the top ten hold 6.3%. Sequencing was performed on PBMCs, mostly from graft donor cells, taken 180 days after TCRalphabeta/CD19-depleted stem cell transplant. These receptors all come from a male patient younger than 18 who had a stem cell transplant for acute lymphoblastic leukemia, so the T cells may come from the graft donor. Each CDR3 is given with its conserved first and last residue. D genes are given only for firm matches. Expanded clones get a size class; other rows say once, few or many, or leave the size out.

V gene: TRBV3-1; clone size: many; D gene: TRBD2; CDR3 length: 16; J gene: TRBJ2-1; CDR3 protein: CASSQEGGIPYNEQFF; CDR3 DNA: TGTGCCAGCAGCCAAGAGGGAGGGATCCCCTACAATGAGCAGTTCTTC
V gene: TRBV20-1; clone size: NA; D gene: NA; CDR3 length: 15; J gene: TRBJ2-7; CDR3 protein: CSASPEEGRAYEQYF; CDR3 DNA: TGCAGTGCTAGTCCTGAGGAGGGCAGGGCCTACGAGCAGTACTTC
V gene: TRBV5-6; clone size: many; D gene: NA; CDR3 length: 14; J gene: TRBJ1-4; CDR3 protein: CASSLQEVGEKLFF; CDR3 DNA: TGTGCCAGCAGCTTGCAGGAGGTGGGGGAAAAACTGTTTTTT
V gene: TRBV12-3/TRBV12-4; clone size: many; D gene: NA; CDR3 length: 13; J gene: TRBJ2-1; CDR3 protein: CASRGRSYNEQFF; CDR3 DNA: TGTGCCAGCAGGGGGCGCTCCTACAATGAGCAGTTCTTC
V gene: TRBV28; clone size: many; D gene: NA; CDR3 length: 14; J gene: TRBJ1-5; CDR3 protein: CASSFGNSNQPQHF; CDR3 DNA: TGTGCCAGCAGTTTTGGAAATAGCAATCAGCCCCAGCATTTT
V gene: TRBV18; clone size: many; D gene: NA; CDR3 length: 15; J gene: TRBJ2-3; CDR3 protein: CASSPSPTRTDTRYF; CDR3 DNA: TGTGCCAGCTCACCAAGTCCTACAAGAACAGATACGCGGTATTTT
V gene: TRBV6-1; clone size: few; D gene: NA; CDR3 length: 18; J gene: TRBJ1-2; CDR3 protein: CASSAPRMTGPSFYGYTF; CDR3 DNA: TGTGCCAGCAGTGCACCTAGGATGACAGGTCCCTCATTCTATGGCTACACCTTC
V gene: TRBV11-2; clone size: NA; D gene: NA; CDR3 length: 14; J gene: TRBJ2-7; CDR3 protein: CASSQGRNSYEQYF; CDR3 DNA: TGTGCCAGCAGCCAGGGGCGGAACTCCTACGAGCAGTACTTC
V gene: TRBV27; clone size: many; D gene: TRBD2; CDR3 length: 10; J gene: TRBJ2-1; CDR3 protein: CASNGTSEFF; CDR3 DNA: TGTGCCAGTAACGGGACTAGCGAGTTCTTC
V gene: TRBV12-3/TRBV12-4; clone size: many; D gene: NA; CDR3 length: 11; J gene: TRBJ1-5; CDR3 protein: CASSRVGPQHF; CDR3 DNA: TGTGCCAGCAGTCGGGTTGGGCCCCAGCATTTT
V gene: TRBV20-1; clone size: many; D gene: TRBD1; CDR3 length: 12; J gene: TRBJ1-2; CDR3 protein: CSARDRGNGYTF; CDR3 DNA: TGCAGTGCTAGAGACAGGGGGAATGGCTACACCTTC
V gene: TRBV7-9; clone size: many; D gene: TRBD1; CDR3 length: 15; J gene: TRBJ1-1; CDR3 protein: CASSFRGLMNTEAFF; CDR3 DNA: TGTGCCAGCAGCTTCAGGGGGTTGATGAACACTGAAGCTTTCTTT
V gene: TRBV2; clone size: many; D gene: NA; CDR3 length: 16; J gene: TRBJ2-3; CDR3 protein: CASVSRLGGATDTQYF; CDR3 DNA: TGTGCCAGCGTTTCTCGTTTGGGGGGGGCCACAGATACGCAGTATTTT
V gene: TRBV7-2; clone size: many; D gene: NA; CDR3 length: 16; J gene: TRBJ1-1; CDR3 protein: CASSLSGYSPNTEAFF; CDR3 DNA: TGTGCCAGCAGCTTATCAGGGTATTCCCCGAACACTGAAGCTTTCTTT
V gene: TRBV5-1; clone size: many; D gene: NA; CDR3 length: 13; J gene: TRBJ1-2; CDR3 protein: CASSLEAAYGYTF; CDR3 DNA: TGCGCCAGCAGCTTGGAGGCAGCTTATGGCTACACCTTC
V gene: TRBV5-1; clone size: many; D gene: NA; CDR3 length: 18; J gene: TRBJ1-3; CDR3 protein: CASSLDIMAASSGNTIYF; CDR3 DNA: TGCGCCAGCAGCTTGGACATCATGGCGGCGAGCTCTGGAAACACCATATATTTT
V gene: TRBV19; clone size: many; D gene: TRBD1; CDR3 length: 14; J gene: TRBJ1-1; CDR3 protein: CARQIRDRWAEAFF; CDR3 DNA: TGTGCCAGGCAGATCCGGGACAGGTGGGCTGAAGCTTTCTTT
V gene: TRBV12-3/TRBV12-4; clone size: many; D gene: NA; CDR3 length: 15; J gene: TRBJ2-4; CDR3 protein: CASSPPELAKNIQYF; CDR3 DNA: TGTGCCAGCAGTCCTCCCGAGTTAGCCAAAAACATTCAGTACTTC
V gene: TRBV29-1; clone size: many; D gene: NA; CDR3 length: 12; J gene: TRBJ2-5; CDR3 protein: CSVEWGGETQYF; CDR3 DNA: TGCAGCGTTGAGTGGGGTGGAGAGACCCAGTACTTC
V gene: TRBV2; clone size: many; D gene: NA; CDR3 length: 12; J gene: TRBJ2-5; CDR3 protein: CASRTAWGTQYF; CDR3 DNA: TGTGCCAGCAGGACTGCCTGGGGGACCCAGTACTTC
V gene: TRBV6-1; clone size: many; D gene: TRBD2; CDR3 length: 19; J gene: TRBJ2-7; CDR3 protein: CASSRRMRGTSGTSYEQYF; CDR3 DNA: TGTGCCAGCAGCCGCCGGATGAGGGGGACTAGCGGGACCTCCTACGAGCAGTACTTC
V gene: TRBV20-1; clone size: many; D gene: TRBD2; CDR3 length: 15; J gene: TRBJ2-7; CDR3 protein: CSASATSGVTYEQYF; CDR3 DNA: TGCAGTGCTAGCGCGACTAGCGGGGTCACCTACGAGCAGTACTTC
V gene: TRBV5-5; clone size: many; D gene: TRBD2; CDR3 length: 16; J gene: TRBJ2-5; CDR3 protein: CASSLQLAGGQETQYF; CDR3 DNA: TGTGCCAGCAGCTTGCAACTAGCGGGAGGTCAAGAGACCCAGTACTTC
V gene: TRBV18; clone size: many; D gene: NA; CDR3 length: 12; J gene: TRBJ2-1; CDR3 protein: CASSPLGDEQFF; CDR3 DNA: TGTGCCAGCTCACCTCTGGGGGATGAGCAGTTCTTC
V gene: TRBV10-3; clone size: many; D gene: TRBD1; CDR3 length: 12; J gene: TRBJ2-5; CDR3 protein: CAIKGGEETQYF; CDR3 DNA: TGTGCCATCAAAGGGGGCGAAGAGACCCAGTACTTC
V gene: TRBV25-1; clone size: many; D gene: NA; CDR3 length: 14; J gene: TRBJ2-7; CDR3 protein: CASSSGRGPREQYF; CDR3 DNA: TGTGCCAGCAGTTCCGGCAGGGGCCCTCGCGAGCAGTACTTC
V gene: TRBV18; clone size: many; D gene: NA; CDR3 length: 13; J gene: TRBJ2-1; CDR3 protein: CASSPPSNLEQFF; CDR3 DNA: TGTGCCAGCTCACCACCGTCGAACCTTGAGCAGTTCTTC
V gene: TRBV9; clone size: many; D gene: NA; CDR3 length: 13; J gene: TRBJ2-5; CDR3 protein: CASSQGGMETQYF; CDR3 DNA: TGTGCCAGCAGCCAGGGGGGAATGGAGACCCAGTACTTC
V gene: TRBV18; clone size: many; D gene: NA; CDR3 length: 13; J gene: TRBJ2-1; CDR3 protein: CASSPIFENEQFF; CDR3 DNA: TGTGCCAGCTCACCGATTTTTGAAAATGAGCAGTTCTTC
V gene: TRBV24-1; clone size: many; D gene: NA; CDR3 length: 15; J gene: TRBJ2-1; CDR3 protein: CATSDITGPYNEQFF; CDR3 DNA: TGTGCCACCAGTGATATCACCGGGCCATACAATGAGCAGTTCTTC
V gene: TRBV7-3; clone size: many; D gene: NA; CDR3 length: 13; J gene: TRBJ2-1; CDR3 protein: CASSHPGAGEQFF; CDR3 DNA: TGTGCCAGCAGCCATCCCGGGGCGGGTGAGCAGTTCTTC
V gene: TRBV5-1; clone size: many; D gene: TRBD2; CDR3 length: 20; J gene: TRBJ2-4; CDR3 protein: CASSAPTLAGGELAKNIQYF; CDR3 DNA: TGCGCCAGCAGCGCCCCGACACTAGCGGGAGGGGAACTAGCCAAAAACATTCAGTACTTC
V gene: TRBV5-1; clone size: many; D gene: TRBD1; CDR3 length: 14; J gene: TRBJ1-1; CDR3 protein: CASSRDRGYTEAFF; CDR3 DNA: TGCGCCAGCAGCCGGGACAGGGGATACACTGAAGCTTTCTTT
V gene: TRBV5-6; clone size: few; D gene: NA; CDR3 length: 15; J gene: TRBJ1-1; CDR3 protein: CASSARTLTNTEAFF; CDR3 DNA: TGTGCCAGCAGCGCACGGACCTTAACCAACACTGAAGCTTTCTTT
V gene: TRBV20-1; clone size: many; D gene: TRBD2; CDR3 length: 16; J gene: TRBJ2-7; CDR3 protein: CSATPSTSGAGYEQYF; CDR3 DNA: TGCAGTGCTACCCCTTCTACTAGCGGGGCTGGGTACGAGCAGTACTTC
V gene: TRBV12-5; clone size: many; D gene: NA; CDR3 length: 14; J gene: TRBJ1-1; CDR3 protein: CASGLWVEGTEAFF; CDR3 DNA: TGTGCTAGTGGTTTATGGGTGGAGGGTACTGAAGCTTTCTTT
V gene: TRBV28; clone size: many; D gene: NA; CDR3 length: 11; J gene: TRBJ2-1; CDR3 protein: CASMGINEQFF; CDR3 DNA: TGTGCCAGCATGGGGATAAATGAGCAGTTCTTC
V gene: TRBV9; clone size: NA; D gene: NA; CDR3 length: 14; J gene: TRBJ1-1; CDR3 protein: CASSYRTENTEAFF; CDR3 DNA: TGTGCCAGCAGCTACAGGACAGAGAACACTGAAGCTTTCTTT
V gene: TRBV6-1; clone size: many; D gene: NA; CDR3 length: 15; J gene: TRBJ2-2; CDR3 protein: CASTRTDWSTGELFF; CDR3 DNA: TGTGCCAGCACCCGGACGGATTGGAGCACCGGGGAGCTGTTTTTT
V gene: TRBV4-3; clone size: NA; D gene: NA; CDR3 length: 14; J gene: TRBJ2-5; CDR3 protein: CASSQDFHQETQYF; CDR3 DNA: TGCGCCAGCAGCCAAGATTTCCACCAAGAGACCCAGTACTTC
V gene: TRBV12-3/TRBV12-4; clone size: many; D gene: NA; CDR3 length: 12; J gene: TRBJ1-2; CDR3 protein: CASSTPNYGYTF; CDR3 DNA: TGTGCCAGCAGTACACCCAACTATGGCTACACCTTC
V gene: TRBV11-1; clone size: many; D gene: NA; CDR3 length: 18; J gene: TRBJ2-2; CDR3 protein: CASSLSSRGPRWTGELFF; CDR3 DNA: TGTGCCAGCAGCTTGTCCTCGCGGGGGCCTCGGTGGACCGGGGAGCTGTTTTTT
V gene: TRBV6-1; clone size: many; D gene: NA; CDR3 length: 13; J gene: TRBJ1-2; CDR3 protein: CASSLRENYGYTF; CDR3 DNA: TGTGCCAGCAGCCTGCGGGAGAACTATGGCTACACCTTC
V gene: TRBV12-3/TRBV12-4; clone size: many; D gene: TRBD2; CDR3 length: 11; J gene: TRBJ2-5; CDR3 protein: CASGLAQTQYF; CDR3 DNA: TGTGCCAGCGGACTAGCCCAGACCCAGTACTTC
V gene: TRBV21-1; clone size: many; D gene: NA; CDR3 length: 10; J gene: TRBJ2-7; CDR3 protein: CASSIPQGNF; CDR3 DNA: TGTGCCAGCAGCATCCCACAGGGAAACTTC
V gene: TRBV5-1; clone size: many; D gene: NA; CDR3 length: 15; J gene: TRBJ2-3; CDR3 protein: CASSLRPGKEDTQYF; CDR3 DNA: TGCGCCAGCAGCTTGCGGCCAGGGAAGGAAGATACGCAGTATTTT
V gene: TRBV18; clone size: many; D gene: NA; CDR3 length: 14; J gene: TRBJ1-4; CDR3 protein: CASSYGRYEEKLFF; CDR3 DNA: TGTGCCAGCTCATATGGGCGGTATGAGGAAAAACTGTTTTTT
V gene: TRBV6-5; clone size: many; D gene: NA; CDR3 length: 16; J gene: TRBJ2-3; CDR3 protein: CASSYYFTASTDTQYF; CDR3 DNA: TGTGCCAGCAGTTACTATTTTACGGCTAGCACAGATACGCAGTATTTT
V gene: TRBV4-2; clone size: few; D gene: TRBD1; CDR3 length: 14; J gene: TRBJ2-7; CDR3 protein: CASRQDQGAGEQYF; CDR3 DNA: TGTGCCAGCAGACAAGATCAGGGGGCGGGTGAGCAGTACTTC
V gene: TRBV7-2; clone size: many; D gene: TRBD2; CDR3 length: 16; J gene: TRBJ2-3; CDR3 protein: CASSLVAAGRTDTQYF; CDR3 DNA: TGTGCCAGCAGCTTAGTGGCAGCGGGGCGCACAGATACGCAGTATTTT
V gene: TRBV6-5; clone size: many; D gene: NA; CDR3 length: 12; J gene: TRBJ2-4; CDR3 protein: CASRADKNIQYF; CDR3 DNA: TGTGCCAGCAGGGCAGATAAAAACATTCAGTACTTC
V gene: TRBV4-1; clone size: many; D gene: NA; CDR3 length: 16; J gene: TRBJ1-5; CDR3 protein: CASSQEGTAYNQPQHF; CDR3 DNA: TGCGCCAGCAGCCAAGAAGGGACGGCCTACAATCAGCCCCAGCATTTT
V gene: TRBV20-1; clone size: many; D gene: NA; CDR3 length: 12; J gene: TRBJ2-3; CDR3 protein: CSAKITTDTQYF; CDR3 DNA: TGCAGTGCTAAGATTACCACAGATACGCAGTATTTT
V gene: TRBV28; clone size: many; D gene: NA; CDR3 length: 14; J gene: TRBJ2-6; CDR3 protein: CASSPYPGANVLTF; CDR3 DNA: TGTGCCAGCAGTCCTTATCCTGGGGCCAACGTCCTGACTTTC
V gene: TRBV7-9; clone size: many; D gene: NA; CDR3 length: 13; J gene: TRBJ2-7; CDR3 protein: CASSLGGTQEQYF; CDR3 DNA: TGTGCCAGCAGCTTGGGGGGGACACAAGAGCAGTACTTC
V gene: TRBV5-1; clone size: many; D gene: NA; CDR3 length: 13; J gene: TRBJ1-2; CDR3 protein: CASSSTLGYGYTF; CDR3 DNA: TGCGCCAGCAGCTCGACCCTCGGGTATGGCTACACCTTC
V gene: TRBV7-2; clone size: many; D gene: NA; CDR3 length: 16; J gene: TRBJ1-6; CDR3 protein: CASSLLRPLGGSPLHF; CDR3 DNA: TGTGCCAGCAGCTTATTAAGGCCGCTAGGGGGTTCACCCCTCCACTTT